This T cell receptor (beta chain) emerged from a study of vaccination and CD4 T cells after COVID-19. General study points: In convalescent patients, a median about 90% of reactive clones appeared only post-vaccination. Spike mono-reactive clones accounted for 304 of the 307 vaccine-specific clones found in convalescent patients.

Treatment: roughly ten-day PBMC culture with coronavirus spike peptide pools or control peptides (ViraFEST assay). Points on this clonotype: The target antigen is unknown.

Germline V gene sequence: CDR1 SGHVS, CDR2 FNYEAQ. J lost 1 base, V lost 1 base, and 11 bases had no gene match. This CDR3 is 20 amino acids long. Once obtained from cultured CD4+ T cells, the DNA was sequenced using the Oncomine TCR Beta short-read assay. TCRdb analysed the PCR reads with MiXCR anew, one entry per CDR3 protein. Counted here are around 16,000 distinct CDR3 sequences, about two fifths occurring once; the ten biggest clones make up 6.5% to 8%. This specimen consisted of CD4+ T cells from blood, cultured in vitro, obtained after SARS-CoV-2 vaccination. The source is a human donor who had recovered from COVID-19. The gene calls are TRBV7-6 and TRBJ2-5; 14 bases align to TRBD2. This CDR3 reads CASSLVAGTSGRRGQETQYF. The CDR3 DNA follows: TGTGCCAGCAGCTTAGTAGCCGGGACTAGCGGGAGAAGGGGCCAAGAGACCCAGTACTTC.